Below are 20 T cell receptor beta chains sequenced from a single sample in a study of T cells in Graves' hyperthyroidism and ophthalmopathy. RNA transcripts provided the source from which TCR beta CDR3 regions were amplified. The TCR CDR3 first-round RT-PCR relied on the HTBI primer set. Via MiXCR, TCRdb re-called the multiplex PCR reads, giving one row per CDR3 protein. The sample records over 450,000 distinct CDR3 sequences, more than 15% being singletons. The sample consisted of blood. These receptors originate from a woman younger than 35 with Graves' ophthalmopathy.

This clonotype was detected many times. The chain has TRBV7-9 and TRBJ2-5; 11 nucleotides match TRBD1. The germline gives CDR1 SEHNR, CDR2 FQNEAQ (reference sequence). Germline trimming cut 3 bases from V and 4 bases from J; bases unmatched to any gene: 7. This CDR3 is built from 16 residues. In DNA form, the CDR3 reads TGTGCCAGCAGCTTCTTGGGACAGGGGGGATCAGAGACCCAGTACTTC. Amino acid sequence: CASSFLGQGGSETQYF.

This clonotype was counted at least ten times. J is TRBJ1-1 and V is TRBV28, with D perhaps matching TRBD1 (5 bases). Trimming removed 5 bases at V and 7 bases at J, with 11 bases between. The germline gives CDR1 MDHEN, CDR2 SYDVKM. This CDR3 is built from 12 residues. The CDR3 loop reads CASSPPTVEAFF. CDR3 bases: TGTGCCAGCAGTCCTCCGACAGTTGAAGCTTTCTTT.

This clonotype showed up just a few times. The chain uses TRBV11-2 and TRBJ2-6; 7 bases are shared with TRBD1. Germline V gene sequence: CDR1 SGHAT, CDR2 FQNNGV. Losses at the gene ends were 3 bases for V and 4 bases for J; bases not matched to a gene: 15. The CDR3 has 19 amino acids. As DNA, the CDR3 is TGTGCCAGCAGCTTGCCACCGGGACAGCCCTTCGTGGGGGCCAACGTCCTGACTTTC. This gives the protein CASSLPPGQPFVGANVLTF.

Concerning this clonotype itself: The junction differs from germline at one of its ends, possibly a read error. The genes are TRBV12-3 or TRBV12-4 and TRBJ1-1; TRBD1 might be the D (6 bases). There are 14 residues in the CDR3. The CDR3 protein is CTSNWVNRDTEAFF. The CDR3 DNA sequence: TGTACCAGCAACTGGGTGAACAGGGACACTGAAGCTTTCTTT.

This rearrangement joins TRBV5-6 to TRBJ1-2; possibly TRBD1 for D (6 bases). The germline V and J ends were trimmed by 6 bases and 4 bases, with 16 bases remaining between them. This CDR3 comprises 14 residues. Germline loops: CDR1 SGHDT, CDR2 YYEEEE. The CDR3 DNA sequence: TGTGCCAGCACCATCGGGGGGCTTACCTATGGCTACACCTTC. Protein product: CASTIGGLTYGYTF.

This clonotype has more than one count but fewer than ten. This chain links TRBV4-2 with TRBJ2-7, with D perhaps matching TRBD2 (6 bases). V lost 1 base and J lost 7, with 20 bases in between. The germline V gene encodes CDR1 LGHNA and CDR2 YNFKEQ. The CDR3 loop spans 16 amino acids. CDR3 residues: CASSQGEVRSHEEQYF. The DNA for the CDR3 is TGTGCCAGCAGCCAAGGGGAGGTCAGGTCTCATGAGGAGCAGTACTTC.

J is TRBJ2-3 and V is TRBV12-3 or TRBV12-4; no definite D call. The CDR3 totals 13 residues. V was clipped by 2 bases and J by 1 base, with 4 bases between them. CDR3 sequence (DNA): TGTGCCAGCAGTTTAATGCGCACAGATACGCAGTATTTT. It specifies CASSLMRTDTQYF.

This clonotype was observed at least ten times. The rearrangement uses TRBV30 and TRBJ2-1, with D hard to call. Trimming cost V 7 bases and J 9 bases, with 10 bases left between them. CDR1 and CDR2 (germline): GTSNPN, SVGIG (reference sequence). The CDR3 has 10 residues. CDR3: CALKRGEQFF. The CDR3, as DNA: TGTGCCTTAAAGCGAGGTGAGCAGTTCTTC.

Many counts were recorded for this clonotype. The chain couples TRBV27 to TRBJ2-7; D gene unclear. The CDR3 extends over 12 amino acids. Looked up from germline, CDR1 is MNHEY and CDR2 is SMNVEV (reference sequence). Trimming cost V 6 bases and J 2 bases, with 8 bases left between them. CDR3 nucleotide sequence: TGTGCCAGCAGCCCTAGACCCTACGAGCAGTACTTC. Its protein is CASSPRPYEQYF.

This clonotype has at least ten counts. The chain recombines TRBV5-1 with TRBJ2-1, with D perhaps matching TRBD1 (6 bases). Trimming cost V 0 bases and J 5 bases, with 18 bases left between them. This CDR3 region has 17 residues. Germline values: CDR1 SGHRS, CDR2 YFSETQ. This chain's CDR3 is CASSLGQDSARNNEQFF. DNA for the CDR3: TGCGCCAGCAGCTTGGGACAGGACAGTGCAAGGAACAATGAGCAGTTCTTC.

This clonotype has at least ten counts. The rearrangement links TRBV30 to TRBJ1-4; a possible D gene is TRBD1 (6 bases). Trimming removed 1 base at V and 5 bases at J, with 14 bases between. Germline assignment: CDR1 GTSNPN and CDR2 SVGIG (reference sequence). The CDR3 is 15 amino acids. The CDR3 sequence: CAWSAGTIKNEKLFF. The CDR3 bases are TGTGCCTGGAGTGCAGGGACAATAAAGAATGAAAAACTGTTTTTT.

A note on this clonotype: A much larger clone differs by one base, so this may be a read error. The J gene is TRBJ2-7, the V gene TRBV5-1; possibly TRBD1 for D (5 bases). This CDR3 is built from 15 residues. The germline V gene encodes CDR1 SGHRS and CDR2 YFSETQ. CDR3: CTSSPRPTVSYEQYF. DNA of the CDR3: TGCACCAGCAGCCCCCGCCCGACAGTCTCCTACGAGCAGTACTTC.

This clonotype occurred once. One end of the junction fails to match germline, which may point to a read error. CDR3: CSAIQGLNTEASF. The CDR3 nucleotides are TGCAGCGCTATACAGGGGTTGAACACTGAAGCTTCCTTT. The chain carries TRBV29-1 and TRBJ1-1; TRBD1 aligns across 7 bases. There are 13 residues in the CDR3. Germline loops: CDR1 SQVTM, CDR2 ANQGSEA. The full variable domain, in which reference TRBV29-1 and TRBJ1-1 provide the parts outside the CDR3, is SAVISQKPSRDICQRGTSLTIQCQVDSQVTMMFWYRQQPGQSLTLIATANQGSEATYESGFVIDKFPISRPNLTFSTLTVSNMSPEDSSIYLCSAIQGLNTEASFGQGTRLTVV.

V gene TRBV4-1 combines with J gene TRBJ2-2; D is unclear. Deletions cut 1 base from V and 6 bases from J, with 6 bases between. Germline lookup yields CDR1 MGHRA and CDR2 YSYEKL. The CDR3 has 13 residues. For the CDR3, the DNA is TGCGCCAGCAGCCAAGCGACCCCCGGGGAGCTGTTTTTT. This gives the protein CASSQATPGELFF.

This clonotype was seen repeatedly, ten times or more. CDR3 region: CASSLMASYNEQFF. CDR3 bases: TGTGCCAGCAGTTTAATGGCGAGTTACAATGAGCAGTTCTTC. The chain links TRBV27 to TRBJ2-1; D call uncertain. Germline CDR1 and CDR2: MNHEY and SMNVEV (reference sequence). This CDR3 is built from 14 residues. With 2 bases removed from V and 4 bases from J, the gap between germline ends came to 9 bases.

The table lists this clonotype with many counts. V is TRBV3-1 and J is TRBJ1-4; tentative D call: TRBD1 (5 bases). The CDR3 is 16 residues long. Germline V gene data show CDR1 as LGHDT and CDR2 as YNNKEL (reference sequence). Trimming took 0 bases from V and 5 from J, leaving 13 bases between them. The CDR3 region is CASSQEPGRGNEKLFF. CDR3 nucleotide sequence: TGTGCCAGCAGCCAAGAACCGGGACGGGGAAATGAAAAACTGTTTTTT.

This rearrangement joins TRBV19 to TRBJ1-2; D remains ambiguous. The V and J ends lost 10 bases and 6 bases respectively, with 9 bases between them. The CDR3 spans 10 residues. The germline gives CDR1 LNHDA, CDR2 SQIVND (reference sequence). The CDR3 nucleotides are TGTGCCACCCTCGGAGATGGCTACACCTTC. This sequence encodes CATLGDGYTF.

Of note for this clonotype: A read error is possible here, since a much larger clone lies one base away. This rearrangement joins TRBV27 to TRBJ1-1; D gene unclear. The ends were cut back, 4 bases at V and 5 bases at J, with 11 bases in the middle. The CDR3 extends over 13 amino acids. The V gene's germline CDR1 is MNHEY and CDR2 SMNVEV (reference sequence). CDR3 bases: TGTGCCAGCAGTTCGGGGAGACGGACTGAAGCTTTCTTT. Its protein is CASSSGRRTEAFF.

This clonotype was counted a few times. This chain links TRBV19 with TRBJ1-2; no firm D call. V lost 6 bases and J 2 bases, leaving 13 bases between the germline ends. This CDR3 has 14 amino acids. Germline V CDR1 and CDR2: LNHDA, SQIVND (reference sequence). CDR3 in DNA: TGTGCCAGTAGGAGGAGTATACAGAACTATGGCTACACCTTC. It is translated as CASRRSIQNYGYTF.

The sample holds one count of this clonotype. The rearrangement links TRBV28 to TRBJ1-2; weak D call: TRBD1 (6 bases). Trimming took off 6 bases at V and 5 bases at J, with 13 bases between the two ends. The CDR3 length is 13 residues. Germline assignment: CDR1 MDHEN and CDR2 SYDVKM. CDR3 sequence (DNA): TGTGCCAGCAGCTCCCACACAGGGTATGGCTACACCTTC. Amino acid sequence: CASSSHTGYGYTF.